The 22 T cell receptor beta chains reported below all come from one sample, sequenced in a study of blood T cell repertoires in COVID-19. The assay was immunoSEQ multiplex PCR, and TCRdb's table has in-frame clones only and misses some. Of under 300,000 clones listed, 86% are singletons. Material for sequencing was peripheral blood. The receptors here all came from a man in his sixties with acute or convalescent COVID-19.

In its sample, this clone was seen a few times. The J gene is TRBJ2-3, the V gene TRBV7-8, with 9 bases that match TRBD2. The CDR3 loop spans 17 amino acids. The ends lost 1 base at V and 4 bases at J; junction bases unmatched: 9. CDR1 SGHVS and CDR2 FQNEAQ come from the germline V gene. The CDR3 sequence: CASSLGLAGMEADTQYF. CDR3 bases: TGTGCCAGCAGCTTAGGGCTAGCGGGGATGGAAGCAGATACGCAGTATTTT.

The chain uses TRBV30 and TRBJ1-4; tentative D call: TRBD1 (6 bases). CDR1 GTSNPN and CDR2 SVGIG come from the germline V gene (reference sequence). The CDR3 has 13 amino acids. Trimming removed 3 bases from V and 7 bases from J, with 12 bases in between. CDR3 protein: CAWRKGGGEKLFF. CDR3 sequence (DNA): TGTGCCTGGAGGAAGGGAGGGGGTGAAAAACTGTTTTTT.

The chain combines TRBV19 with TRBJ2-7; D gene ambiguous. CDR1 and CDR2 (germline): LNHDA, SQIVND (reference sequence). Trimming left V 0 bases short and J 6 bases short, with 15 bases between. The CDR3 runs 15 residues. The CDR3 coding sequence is TGTGCCAGTAGTATAGATAGCTCCGAGGCCCGCGAGCAGTACTTC. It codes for CASSIDSSEAREQYF.

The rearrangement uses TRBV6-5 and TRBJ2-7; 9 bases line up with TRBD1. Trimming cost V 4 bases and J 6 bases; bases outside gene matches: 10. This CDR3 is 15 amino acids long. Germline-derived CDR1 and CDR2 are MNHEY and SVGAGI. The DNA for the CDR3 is TGTGCCAGCAGTTCCGGACAGGGGTTAAGGGGCGAGCAGTACTTC. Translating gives CASSSGQGLRGEQYF.

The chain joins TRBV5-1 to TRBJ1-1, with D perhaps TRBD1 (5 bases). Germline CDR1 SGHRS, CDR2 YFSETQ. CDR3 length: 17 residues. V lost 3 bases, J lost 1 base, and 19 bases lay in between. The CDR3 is CASSWIPQQAENTEAFF. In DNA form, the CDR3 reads TGCGCCAGCAGCTGGATCCCTCAACAGGCCGAGAACACTGAAGCTTTCTTT.

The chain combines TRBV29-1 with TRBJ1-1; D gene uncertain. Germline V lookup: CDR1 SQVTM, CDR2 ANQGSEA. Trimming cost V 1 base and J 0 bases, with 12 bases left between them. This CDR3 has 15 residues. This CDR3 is CSVEGLSRLNTEAFF. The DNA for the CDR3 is TGCAGCGTTGAAGGCTTATCACGGTTGAACACTGAAGCTTTCTTT.

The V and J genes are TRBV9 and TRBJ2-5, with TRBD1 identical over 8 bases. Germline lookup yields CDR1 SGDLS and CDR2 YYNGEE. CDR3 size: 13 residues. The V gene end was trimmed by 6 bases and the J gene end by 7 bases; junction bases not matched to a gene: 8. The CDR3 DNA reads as TGTGCCAGCACCTCCCAGGGGGCAGGGACCCAGTACTTC. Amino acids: CASTSQGAGTQYF.

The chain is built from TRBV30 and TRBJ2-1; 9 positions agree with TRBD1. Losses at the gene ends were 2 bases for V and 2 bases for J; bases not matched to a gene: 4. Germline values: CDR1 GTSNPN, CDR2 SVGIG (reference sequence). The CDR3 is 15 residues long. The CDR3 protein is CAWSKGQGPYNEQFF. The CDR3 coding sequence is TGTGCCTGGAGTAAGGGACAGGGACCCTACAATGAGCAGTTCTTC.

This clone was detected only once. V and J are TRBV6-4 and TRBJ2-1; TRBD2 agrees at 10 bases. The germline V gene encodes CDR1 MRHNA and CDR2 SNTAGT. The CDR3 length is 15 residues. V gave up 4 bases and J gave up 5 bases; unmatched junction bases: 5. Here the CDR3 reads CASSAGGLANNEQFF. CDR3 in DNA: TGTGCCAGCAGTGCTGGGGGACTAGCGAACAATGAGCAGTTCTTC.

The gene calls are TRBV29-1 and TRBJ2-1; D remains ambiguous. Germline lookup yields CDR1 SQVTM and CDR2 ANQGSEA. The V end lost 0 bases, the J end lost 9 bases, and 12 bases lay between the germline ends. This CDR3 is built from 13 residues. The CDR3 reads CSVEENSTREQFF. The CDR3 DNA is TGCAGCGTTGAAGAAAACTCTACCCGTGAGCAGTTCTTC.

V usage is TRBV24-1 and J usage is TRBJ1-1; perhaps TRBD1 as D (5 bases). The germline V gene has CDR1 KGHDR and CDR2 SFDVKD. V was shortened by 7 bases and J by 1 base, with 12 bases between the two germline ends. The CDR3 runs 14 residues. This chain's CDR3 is CATRGGVGNTEAFF. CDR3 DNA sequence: TGTGCCACCAGGGGAGGGGTCGGGAACACTGAAGCTTTCTTT.

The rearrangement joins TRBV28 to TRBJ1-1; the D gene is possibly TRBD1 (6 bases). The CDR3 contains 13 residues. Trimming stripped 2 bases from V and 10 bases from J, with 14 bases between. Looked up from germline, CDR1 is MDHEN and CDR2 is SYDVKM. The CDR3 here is CASSLPQQGGAFF. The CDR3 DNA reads TGTGCCAGCAGTTTACCCCAACAGGGTGGAGCTTTCTTT.

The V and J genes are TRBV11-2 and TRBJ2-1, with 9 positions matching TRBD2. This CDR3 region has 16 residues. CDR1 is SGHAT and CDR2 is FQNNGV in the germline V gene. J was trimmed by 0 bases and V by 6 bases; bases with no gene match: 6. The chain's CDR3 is CASRKTSGSSYNEQFF. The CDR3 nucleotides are TGTGCCAGCAGAAAGACTAGCGGTAGCTCCTACAATGAGCAGTTCTTC.

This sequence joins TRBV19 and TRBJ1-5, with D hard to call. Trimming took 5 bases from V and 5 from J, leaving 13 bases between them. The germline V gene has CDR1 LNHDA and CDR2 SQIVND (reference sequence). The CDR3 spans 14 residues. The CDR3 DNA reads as TGTGCCAGTAGTCCGCGGGCCACCGATCAGCCCCAGCATTTT. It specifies CASSPRATDQPQHF.

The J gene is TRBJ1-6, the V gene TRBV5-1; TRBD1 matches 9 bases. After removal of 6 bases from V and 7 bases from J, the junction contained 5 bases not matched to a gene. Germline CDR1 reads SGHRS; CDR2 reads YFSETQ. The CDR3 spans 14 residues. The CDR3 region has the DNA TGCGCCAGCACCTGGACAGGGGACAATTCACCCCTCCACTTT. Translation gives CASTWTGDNSPLHF.

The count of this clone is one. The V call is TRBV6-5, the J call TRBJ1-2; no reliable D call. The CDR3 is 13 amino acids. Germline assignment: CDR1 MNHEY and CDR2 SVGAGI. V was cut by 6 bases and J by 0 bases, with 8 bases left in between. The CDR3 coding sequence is TGTGCCAGCAGGGGAGTCTCTAACTATGGCTACACCTTC. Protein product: CASRGVSNYGYTF.

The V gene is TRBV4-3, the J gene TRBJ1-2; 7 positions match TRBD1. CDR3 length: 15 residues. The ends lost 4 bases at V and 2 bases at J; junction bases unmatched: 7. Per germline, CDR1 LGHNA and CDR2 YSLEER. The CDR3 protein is CASSLRLTGNYGYTF. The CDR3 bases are TGCGCCAGCAGCCTCCGCCTGACAGGGAACTATGGCTACACCTTC.

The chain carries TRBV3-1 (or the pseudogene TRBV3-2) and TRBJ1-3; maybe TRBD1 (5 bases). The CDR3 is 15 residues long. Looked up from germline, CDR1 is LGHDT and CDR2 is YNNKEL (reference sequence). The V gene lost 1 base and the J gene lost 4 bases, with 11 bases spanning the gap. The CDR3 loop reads CASSQGAGPGNTIYF. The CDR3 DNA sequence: TGTGCCAGCAGCCAAGGCGCAGGGCCCGGAAACACCATATATTTT.

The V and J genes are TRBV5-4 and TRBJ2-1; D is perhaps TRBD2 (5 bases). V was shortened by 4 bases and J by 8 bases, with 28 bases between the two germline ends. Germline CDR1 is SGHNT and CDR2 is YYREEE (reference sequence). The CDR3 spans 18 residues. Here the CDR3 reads CASSPGLATRRNSHEQFF. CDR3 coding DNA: TGTGCCAGCAGCCCGGGGTTAGCGACACGGAGAAACTCGCATGAGCAGTTCTTC.

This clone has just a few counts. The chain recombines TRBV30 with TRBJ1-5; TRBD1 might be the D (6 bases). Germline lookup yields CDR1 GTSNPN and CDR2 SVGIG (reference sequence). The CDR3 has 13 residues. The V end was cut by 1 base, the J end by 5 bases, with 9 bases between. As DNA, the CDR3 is TGTGCCTGGAGTGCTGAGGGGGATCAGCCCCAGCATTTT. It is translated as CAWSAEGDQPQHF.

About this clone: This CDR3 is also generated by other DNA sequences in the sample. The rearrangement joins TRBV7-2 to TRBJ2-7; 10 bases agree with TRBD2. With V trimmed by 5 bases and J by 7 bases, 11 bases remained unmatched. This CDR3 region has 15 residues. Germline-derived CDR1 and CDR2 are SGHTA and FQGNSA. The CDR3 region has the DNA TGTGCCAGCAGCCGCGAAGCGGGAGGGCCAGGAGAGCAGTACTTC. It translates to CASSREAGGPGEQYF.

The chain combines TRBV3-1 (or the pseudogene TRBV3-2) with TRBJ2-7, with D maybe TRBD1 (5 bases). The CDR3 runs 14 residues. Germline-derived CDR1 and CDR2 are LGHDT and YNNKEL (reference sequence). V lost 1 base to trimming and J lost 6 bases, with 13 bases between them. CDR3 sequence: CASSQGRQFGEQYF. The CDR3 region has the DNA TGTGCCAGCAGCCAAGGGAGACAGTTCGGCGAGCAGTACTTC.